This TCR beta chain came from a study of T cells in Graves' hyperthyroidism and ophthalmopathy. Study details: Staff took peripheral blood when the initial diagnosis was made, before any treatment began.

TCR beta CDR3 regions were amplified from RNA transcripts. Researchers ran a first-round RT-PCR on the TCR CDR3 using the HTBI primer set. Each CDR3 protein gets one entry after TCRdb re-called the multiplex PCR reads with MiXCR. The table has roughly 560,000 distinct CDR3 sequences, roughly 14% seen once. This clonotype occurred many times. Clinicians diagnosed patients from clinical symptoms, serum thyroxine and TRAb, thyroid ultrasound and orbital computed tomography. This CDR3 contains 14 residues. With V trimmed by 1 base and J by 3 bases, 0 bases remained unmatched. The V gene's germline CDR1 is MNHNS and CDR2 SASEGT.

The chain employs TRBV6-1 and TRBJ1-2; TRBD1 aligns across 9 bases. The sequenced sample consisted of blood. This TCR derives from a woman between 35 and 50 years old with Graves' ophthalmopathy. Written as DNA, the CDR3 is TGTGCCAGCAGTGAAGGGGACAGGGACTATGGCTACACCTTC. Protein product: CASSEGDRDYGYTF.